The rows below give T cell receptor beta chains drawn from one sample of a study of sequential checkpoint blockade in melanoma. Some clones are missing from TCRdb's copy, which holds only in-frame ones; the method was immunoSEQ multiplex PCR. The repertoire includes 1,300 to 1,500 clones, just over 20% of them detected once, and 16% sits in the top ten. The sample here was tumor tissue (inferred from file names), taken from a patient given nivolumab and ipilimumab in sequence. All receptors derive from a human donor with melanoma. The CDR3 runs from the conserved cysteine through the conserved F or W. Each record gives: clone size, D gene, J gene, V gene, CDR3 length, CDR3 protein, CDR3 DNA. The D gene is left open where the match is weak. Size tells how often a clone was seen (once, few, many) or the class of an expanded clone, and some rows leave it out.

>medium-sized|-|TRBJ1-2|TRBV11-3|14
CASSHPWGDYGYTF
TGTGCCAGCAGCCACCCATGGGGGGACTATGGCTACACCTTC
>-|-|TRBJ2-1|TRBV19|13
CASREQGEGYQFF
TGTGCCAGTAGAGAACAGGGTGAGGGGTATCAGTTCTTC
>medium-sized|TRBD2|TRBJ2-1|TRBV6-8|15
CASRPVLADDNEQFF
TGTGCCAGCCGTCCGGTGCTAGCGGACGACAATGAGCAGTTCTTC
>few|TRBD2|TRBJ2-1|TRBV6-8|15
CASSMGGSLGDEQFF
TGTGCCAGCAGTATGGGGGGGTCGCTTGGGGATGAGCAGTTCTTC
>few|TRBD1|TRBJ1-5|TRBV28|14
CASRRGGEEQPQHF
TGTGCCAGCAGGAGAGGGGGCGAGGAACAGCCCCAGCATTTT
>few|TRBD2|TRBJ2-1|TRBV30|18
CAWSGFPEREGAYNEQFF
TGTGCCTGGAGTGGTTTCCCCGAGCGGGAGGGAGCCTACAATGAGCAGTTCTTC
>medium-sized|TRBD1|TRBJ2-1|TRBV11-3|14
CASSTLGGSNEQFF
TGTGCCAGCAGCACCCTAGGGGGCTCCAATGAGCAGTTCTTC
>few|TRBD2|TRBJ2-3|TRBV30|13
CAWSTSSSGRQYF
TGTGCCTGGAGTACATCCTCCAGCGGGAGGCAGTATTTT
>large|TRBD2|TRBJ2-5|TRBV10-3|15
CAISETLAGGETQYF
TGTGCCATCAGTGAGACGCTAGCGGGAGGAGAGACCCAGTACTTC
>medium-sized|-|TRBJ1-1|TRBV11-3|14
CASSLVGGNTEAFF
TGTGCCAGCAGCTTAGTTGGCGGGAACACTGAAGCTTTCTTT
>-|-|TRBJ2-3|TRBV6-8|15
CASSEGDFEADTQYF
TGTGCCAGCAGTGAGGGGGACTTCGAGGCTGATACGCAGTATTTT
>-|-|TRBJ2-7|TRBV29-1|13
CSVQKQASYEQYF
TGCAGCGTTCAAAAACAGGCCTCCTACGAGCAGTACTTC
>-|TRBD2|TRBJ2-1|TRBV23-1|17
CASSHGTSGSANNEQFF
TGCGCCAGCAGCCATGGGACTAGCGGGAGTGCTAACAATGAGCAGTTCTTC
>-|TRBD1|TRBJ2-7|TRBV6-8|16
CASSYSMGDSSYEQYF
TGTGCCAGCAGTTACTCGATGGGGGACAGCTCCTACGAGCAGTACTTC
>-|-|TRBJ1-1|TRBV5-1|14
CASSFGWSDAEAFF
TGCGCCAGCAGCTTCGGTTGGTCCGACGCTGAAGCTTTCTTT
>-|-|TRBJ1-3|TRBV30|14
CAWSVGRSGNTIYF
TGTGCCTGGAGTGTAGGGAGATCTGGAAACACCATATATTTT
>medium-sized|TRBD2|TRBJ2-7|TRBV11-3|16
CASSSRGTSGMGEQYF
TGTGCCAGCAGCTCGCGGGGGACTAGCGGGATGGGCGAGCAGTACTTC
>medium-sized|-|TRBJ1-3|TRBV7-1|13
CASSLDDENGAYF
TGTGCCAGCAGCTTAGATGATGAGAACGGGGCATATTTT
>large|-|TRBJ2-2|TRBV11-3|15
CASSQLPREPGELFF
TGTGCCAGCAGCCAACTTCCTAGAGAACCCGGGGAGCTGTTTTTT
>-|-|TRBJ1-5|TRBV18|14
CASSPGARGQPQHF
TGTGCCAGCTCACCGGGGGCGCGGGGTCAGCCCCAGCATTTT
>-|-|TRBJ2-7|TRBV14|14
CASSHYNPPYEQYF
TGTGCCAGCAGCCACTATAACCCACCCTACGAGCAGTACTTC
>few|-|TRBJ1-1|TRBV28|12
CASSLLNNGAFF
TGTGCCAGCAGTTTACTAAACAATGGGGCTTTCTTT
>-|-|TRBJ2-7|TRBV19|14
CASSTADTAYEQYF
TGTGCCAGTAGCACTGCGGACACCGCCTACGAGCAGTACTTC
>few|-|TRBJ1-1|TRBV6-8|15
CASSSGGAENTEAFF
TGTGCCAGCAGTTCTGGTGGGGCCGAGAACACTGAAGCTTTCTTT
>medium-sized|-|TRBJ2-3|TRBV11-3|14
CASSPSGGTDTQYF
TGTGCCAGCAGCCCCAGTGGAGGCACAGATACGCAGTATTTT
>-|TRBD2|TRBJ2-7|TRBV18|14
CASSPLAGLSEQYF
TGTGCCAGCTCACCCCTAGCGGGTTTAAGCGAGCAGTACTTC
>-|-|TRBJ2-2|TRBV9|13
CASSVAFTGELFF
TGTGCCAGCAGCGTAGCTTTCACCGGGGAGCTGTTTTTT
>large|TRBD2|TRBJ2-3|TRBV6-8|16
CASSETSGSGSDTQYF
TGTGCCAGCAGTGAGACTAGCGGGAGTGGGTCAGATACGCAGTATTTT
>-|-|TRBJ2-6|TRBV6-8|14
CASSYSTGANVLTF
TGTGCCAGCAGTTACTCAACTGGGGCCAACGTCCTGACTTTC
>-|-|TRBJ1-3|TRBV5-1|14
CASSLVSPGNTIYF
TGCGCCAGCAGCTTGGTGTCGCCCGGAAACACCATATATTTT
>-|TRBD2|TRBJ2-3|TRBV11-3|15
CASSTSGALTDTQYF
TGTGCCAGCAGTACTAGCGGGGCTCTCACAGATACGCAGTATTTT
>medium-sized|-|TRBJ2-7|TRBV11-3|14
CASSLPGDSSEQYF
TGTGCCAGCAGCTTACCGGGGGACTCGAGCGAGCAGTACTTC
>few|TRBD2|TRBJ2-7|TRBV19|16
CASSIGTSGSLYEQYF
TGTGCCAGTAGTATCGGGACTAGCGGGAGTCTATACGAGCAGTACTTC
>medium-sized|-|TRBJ1-3|TRBV11-3|17
CASSLFPDLTSGNTIYF
TGTGCCAGCAGCCTATTCCCGGACCTAACCTCTGGAAACACCATATATTTT
>-|TRBD2|TRBJ2-2|TRBV6-8|15
CAISASGGNTGELFF
TGTGCCATCAGTGCCAGCGGGGGGAACACCGGGGAGCTGTTTTTT
>medium-sized|-|TRBJ2-2|TRBV11-3|15
CASSPTRQTAGELFF
TGTGCCAGCAGCCCTACCAGACAGACGGCCGGGGAGCTGTTTTTT
>medium-sized|-|TRBJ1-1|TRBV11-3|14
CASSSRGVPTEAFF
TGTGCCAGCAGCTCTCGGGGAGTTCCCACTGAAGCTTTCTTT
>-|-|TRBJ2-7|TRBV5-1|15
CASSFSMQPNYEQYF
TGCGCCAGCAGCTTTTCAATGCAGCCCAACTACGAGCAGTACTTC
>few|TRBD1|TRBJ1-1|TRBV6-8|18
CASSPNKPRTGRNTEAFF
TGTGCCAGCAGTCCTAATAAACCCAGGACAGGGAGGAACACTGAAGCTTTCTTT
>large|TRBD2|TRBJ2-2|TRBV12-5|17
CASGLGASGSDTGELFF
TGTGCTAGTGGTTTGGGGGCTAGCGGGTCGGACACCGGGGAGCTGTTTTTT
>medium-sized|TRBD1|TRBJ2-7|TRBV6-8|16
CASSYTTGTGSYEQYF
TGTGCCAGCAGTTATACTACCGGGACAGGCTCCTACGAGCAGTACTTC
>few|-|TRBJ1-5|TRBV6-8|15
CASNLGGFSNQPQHF
TGTGCCAGTAATCTGGGGGGGTTTAGCAATCAGCCCCAGCATTTT
>medium-sized|TRBD2|TRBJ2-7|TRBV11-3|15
CASSWGLAGSYEQYF
TGTGCCAGCAGCTGGGGACTAGCGGGCTCCTACGAGCAGTACTTC
>medium-sized|-|TRBJ2-3|TRBV6-8|14
CAIAAVAHPDTQYF
TGTGCCATCGCCGCAGTAGCCCATCCAGATACGCAGTATTTT
>-|TRBD2|TRBJ2-2|TRBV5-1|15
CASSRELAGGQELFF
TGCGCCAGCAGTCGAGAACTAGCGGGTGGGCAGGAGCTGTTTTTT
>large|-|TRBJ2-1|TRBV11-3|16
CASSLNLRGRDNEQFF
TGTGCCAGCAGCTTAAACTTGCGGGGTCGGGACAATGAGCAGTTCTTC
>-|-|TRBJ2-3|TRBV6-8|14
CASSGSGATDTQYF
TGTGCCAGCAGTGGATCGGGAGCCACAGATACGCAGTATTTT
>-|-|TRBJ2-2|TRBV6-8|15
CASSFGGSSSGELFF
TGTGCCAGCAGTTTCGGGGGAAGTAGCTCCGGGGAGCTGTTTTTT
>medium-sized|-|TRBJ2-5|TRBV9|13
CASSFTSQETQYF
TGTGCCAGCAGTTTTACTAGCCAAGAGACCCAGTACTTC
>medium-sized|-|TRBJ1-5|TRBV11-3|15
CASREQPQGNQPQHF
TGTGCCAGCAGGGAACAGCCCCAAGGTAATCAGCCCCAGCATTTT
>-|-|TRBJ2-3|TRBV18|12
CASSHRTDTQYF
TGTGCCAGCTCACACCGCACAGATACGCAGTATTTT
>medium-sized|-|TRBJ2-7|TRBV11-3|14
CASSLGTDSYEQYF
TGTGCCAGCAGCTTAGGGACTGACTCCTACGAGCAGTACTTC
>large|TRBD1|TRBJ1-4|TRBV11-3|15
CASSLARGQGEKLFF
TGTGCCAGCAGCTTGGCCAGGGGGCAAGGCGAAAAACTGTTTTTT
>-|-|TRBJ2-1|TRBV6-8|15
CASSDSGGGYNEQFF
TGTGCCAGCAGTGACAGCGGAGGCGGGTACAATGAGCAGTTCTTC
>once|-|TRBJ2-7|TRBV29-1|12
CSVDTGSNEQYF
TGCAGCGTTGACACAGGGAGCAACGAGCAGTACTTC